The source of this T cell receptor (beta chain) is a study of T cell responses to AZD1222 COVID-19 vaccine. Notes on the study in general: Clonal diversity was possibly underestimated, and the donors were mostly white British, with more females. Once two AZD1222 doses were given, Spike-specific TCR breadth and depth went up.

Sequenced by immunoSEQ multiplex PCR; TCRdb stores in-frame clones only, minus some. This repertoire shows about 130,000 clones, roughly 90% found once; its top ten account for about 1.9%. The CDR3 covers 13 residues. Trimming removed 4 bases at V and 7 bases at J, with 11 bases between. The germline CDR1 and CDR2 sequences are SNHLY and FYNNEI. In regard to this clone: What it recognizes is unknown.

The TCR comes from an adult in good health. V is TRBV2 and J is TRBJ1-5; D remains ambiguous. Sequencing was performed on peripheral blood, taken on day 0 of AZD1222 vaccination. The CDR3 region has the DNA TGTGCCAGCAGTGGAAGTGAGAGCCAGCCCCAGCATTTT. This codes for CASSGSESQPQHF. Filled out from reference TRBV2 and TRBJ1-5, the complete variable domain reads EPEVTQTPSHQVTQMGQEVILRCVPISNHLYFYWYRQILGQKVEFLVSFYNNEISEKSEIFDDQFSVERPDGSNFTLKIRSTKLEDSAMYFCASSGSESQPQHFGDGTRLSIL.